This T cell receptor beta chain derives from a study of glioma-infiltrating T cells after dendritic cell vaccination (dated by TCRdb to the mid-2010s). As for the study more broadly: The cohort included about 15 glioblastoma patients drawn from Phase I and II dendritic cell vaccination trials, of whom 9 were newly diagnosed and 6 had recurrent disease. Patients received autologous tumor lysate-pulsed dendritic cell vaccination between about 2003 and 2013. The vaccine was prepared from monocyte-derived dendritic cells that were cultured for approximately seven days with IL-4 and GM-CSF and then pulsed overnight with autologous tumor lysate. Each patient got three intradermal injections of the dendritic cell vaccine, spaced at biweekly intervals, in the arm below the axilla. Tumor-infiltrating lymphocyte content was quantified and tumor and blood repertoires were compared in dendritic cell-vaccinated glioblastoma patients by deep sequencing of TCR beta CDR3 regions. TCR sequencing metrics, including TIL content and tumor-blood repertoire overlap, were correlated with survival after dendritic cell vaccination. Here is what the overall study found, with its caveats: Higher estimated pretreatment TIL content predicted longer time to progression and overall survival after dendritic cell vaccination. No direct relationship between TCR clonality and survival was found, suggesting a diverse polyclonal response may matter. The cohort was small and heterogeneous, with few patients having full blood and tumor sets and even fewer initial-recurrent tumor pairs. The response model built on TCR overlap across three groups was characterized as speculative, with prospective validation still needed.

Using the immunoSEQ assay, TCRB CDR3 regions were amplified from roughly 1.8 micrograms of genomic DNA, or from all available DNA when less than that was on hand. Multiplex PCR used 60 forward primers for TCR V beta segments and 13 reverse primers for J beta segments. To estimate the number of reads per starting template, synthetic control templates were added to each sample at limiting dilution. The Illumina HiSeq System generated 87 bp sequencing reads. Under the source paper's analysis protocol: PCR and sequencing errors were removed by a nearest neighbor algorithm that merged closely related sequences. TCR overlap was measured as the percentage of unique tumor TCR beta sequences also present in the same patient's peripheral blood. The table was pulled from immuneACCESS by TCRdb, which kept in-frame rearrangements only. Such tables lose some clones; where checked, under half of the loss comes from unresolved V genes, and the rest has no known cause. Clonal size and the V and J genes are those of that table, whereas D and trimming came from the DNA. Within this sample are roughly 85,000 clones, with around 85% of them counted one time only. 8.5% of the sample belongs to the ten largest clones.

The label giving this sample's time point can be read as: after dendritic cell vaccination, including at tumor progression/relapse. Selection of patients required sufficient residual fresh-frozen tumor tissue and over two years of available survival data. Molecular status otherwise varied across the glioblastoma patients, but none of them carried an isocitrate dehydrogenase mutation. PBMC were collected before vaccination, two weeks after the third vaccination, and at tumor progression if tumor progression occurred. The Qiagen DNeasy Blood extraction Kit was used to extract genomic DNA. After removal of 4 bases from V and 5 bases from J, the junction retains 8 bases not matched to a gene. Spanning cysteine to phenylalanine, the CDR3 consists of 17 amino acids. Of the read, only the CDR3 DNA is kept; its 51 bases are in frame from base 1. The germline V gene gives CDR1 as SGHVS and CDR2 as FNYEAQ.

As regards this clone: The target of this receptor is not known. Per-nucleotide qualities are absent, and no much larger clonotype sits a single base away.

The receptor chain draws on TRBV7-6 and TRBJ2-3, with TRBD2 matching 14 junction bases. Source: blood, taken after dendritic cell vaccination. The receptor's source is a human donor with glioblastoma. The CDR3 corresponds to CASSSRLAGGRGDTQYF. The sequenced DNA is TGTGCCAGCAGCTCGCGACTAGCGGGGGGGCGGGGAGATACGCAGTATTTT.